The 28 T cell receptor beta chains below were found in one sample sequenced in a study of T cells in localized non-small cell lung cancer. Assay: immunoSEQ multiplex PCR; the TCRdb copy retains only in-frame clones and omits some. The table has roughly 1,000 clones, around a quarter seen once. The sample consisted of normal lung tissue next to the tumor, taken before any cancer treatment. Receptors were obtained from a female donor older than 55 with stage I lung adenocarcinoma.

V usage is TRBV9 and J usage is TRBJ2-3; D may be TRBD1 (6 bases). With 0 bases removed from V and 2 bases from J, the gap between germline ends came to 13 bases. The CDR3 covers 16 residues. Germline V gives CDR1 SGDLS, CDR2 YYNGEE. CDR3 region: CASSVGTGPLTDTQYF. CDR3 DNA: TGTGCCAGCAGCGTAGGAACAGGGCCACTCACAGATACGCAGTATTTT.

This clone is classed as medium-sized. The V and J genes are TRBV6-8 and TRBJ2-1; D is unclear. Germline V gene lookup returns CDR1 MNHGY and CDR2 SAAAGT. V was cut by 5 bases and J by 8 bases, with 19 bases left in between. The CDR3 covers 15 residues. The CDR3 nucleotides are TGTGCCAGCAGTGACCCCGGTTTAGGTATCGATGAGCAGTTCTTC. This codes for CASSDPGLGIDEQFF.

The gene calls are TRBV5-1 and TRBJ1-2; 7 bases map to TRBD1. The CDR3 loop spans 14 amino acids. J gave up 6 bases and V 5 bases, and 10 bases lay outside the gene matches. Germline CDR1 and CDR2: SGHRS and YFSETQ. Here the CDR3 reads CASRPGQSGDGYTF. The CDR3 coding sequence is TGCGCCAGCAGACCGGGACAGAGTGGGGATGGCTACACCTTC.

The rearrangement joins TRBV11-3 to TRBJ1-1; D remains ambiguous. The CDR3 is made up of 15 amino acids. The germline CDR1 and CDR2 sequences are SGHNT and YENEEA. V was clipped by 3 bases and J by 0 bases, with 11 bases between them. CDR3 residues: CASSFPGQMNTEAFF. CDR3 bases: TGTGCCAGCAGCTTCCCTGGGCAGATGAACACTGAAGCTTTCTTT. The full variable domain, completed using reference TRBV11-3 and TRBJ1-1, is EAGVVQSPRYKIIEKKQPVAFWCNPISGHNTLYWYLQNLGQGPELLIRYENEEAVDDSQLPKDRFSAERLKGVDSTLKIQPAELGDSAVYLCASSFPGQMNTEAFFGQGTRLTVV.

CDR3 bases: TGTGCCAGCACCTACTACCGGGACAGTAACTATGGCTACACCTTC. Translating gives CASTYYRDSNYGYTF. The chain links TRBV12-5 to TRBJ1-2, with 7 bases matching TRBD1. The CDR3 runs 15 residues. The germline CDR1 and CDR2 sequences are LGHNT and FRNRAP.

This clone was counted only a few times. V gene TRBV30 combines with J gene TRBJ2-5; TRBD1 matches 12 bases. Germline V gives CDR1 GTSNPN, CDR2 SVGIG (reference sequence). V gave up 2 bases and J gave up 4 bases; unmatched junction bases: 5. CDR3 length: 15 amino acids. In DNA, the CDR3 is TGTGCCTGGAGTCCGGGACAGGGGGCGAGAGAGACCCAGTACTTC. Its translation is CAWSPGQGARETQYF.

The chain combines TRBV6-8 with TRBJ2-7, with a weak D call TRBD2 (5 bases). The CDR3 spans 13 residues. The germline V gene encodes CDR1 MNHGY and CDR2 SAAAGT. V was clipped by 6 bases and J by 6 bases, with 15 bases between them. CDR3 loop: CASSRDEGREQYF. CDR3 nucleotides: TGTGCCAGCAGCCGCGACGAGGGTCGCGAGCAGTACTTC.

This chain uses TRBV19 with TRBJ1-4, with 10 bases fitting TRBD1. There are 16 residues in the CDR3. The V segment lost 2 bases and the J segment 6 bases; nucleotides outside the gene matches: 6. The germline V gene has CDR1 LNHDA and CDR2 SQIVND (reference sequence). The chain's CDR3 is CASSIQAGQGHEKLFF. The CDR3 DNA follows: TGTGCCAGTAGTATACAGGCGGGACAGGGGCATGAAAAACTGTTTTTT.

The gene calls are TRBV6-8 and TRBJ2-1, with D possibly being TRBD2 (6 bases). Trimming took 0 bases from V and 9 from J, leaving 15 bases between them. The CDR3 consists of 15 residues. Germline CDR1 MNHGY, CDR2 SAAAGT. Here the CDR3 reads CASSYSMEGRGEQFF. The DNA for the CDR3 is TGTGCCAGCAGTTACTCAATGGAGGGCCGAGGTGAGCAGTTCTTC.

This clone was counted only a few times. The chain links TRBV27 to TRBJ1-1; 9 bases map to TRBD1. The CDR3 length is 16 residues. Germline assignment: CDR1 MNHEY and CDR2 SMNVEV (reference sequence). V was clipped by 5 bases and J by 4 bases; unmatched bases: 11. The CDR3 DNA reads TGTGCCAGCAGTCAAACAGGGGGCGCATTTAGCACTGAAGCTTTCTTT. The encoded protein is CASSQTGGAFSTEAFF.

This chain joins TRBV6-8 and TRBJ1-2, with TRBD1 matching over 8 bases. The CDR3 has 13 amino acids. The J segment lost 4 bases and the V segment lost 8 bases, leaving 6 bases of the junction unmatched. Looked up from germline, CDR1 is MNHGY and CDR2 is SAAAGT. DNA of the CDR3: TGTGCCAGCGGACAGGGACGCGGCTATGGCTACACCTTC. Translation: CASGQGRGYGYTF.

The chain has TRBV5-1 and TRBJ2-2, with D perhaps matching TRBD2 (5 bases). CDR1 SGHRS and CDR2 YFSETQ come from the germline V gene. The CDR3 consists of 15 residues. V was pared by 0 bases and J by 3 bases, with 9 bases between. The CDR3 DNA sequence: TGCGCCAGCAGCTTGGGGGCCGGGGACACCGGGGAGCTGTTTTTT. Translation: CASSLGAGDTGELFF.

In its sample, this clone was seen a few times. The rearrangement links TRBV9 to TRBJ2-3; 8 bases line up with TRBD1. Germline V gene data show CDR1 as SGDLS and CDR2 as YYNGEE. This CDR3 region has 15 residues. After removal of 5 bases from V and 2 bases from J, the junction contained 7 bases not matched to a gene. CDR3 loop: CASSIWDRTTDTQYF. The DNA of the CDR3 is TGTGCCAGCAGTATTTGGGACAGGACCACAGATACGCAGTATTTT.

By sample fraction, this clone is large. The genes are TRBV6-8 and TRBJ1-1; D may be TRBD1 (6 bases). V was pared by 5 bases and J by 4 bases, with 14 bases between. This CDR3 is built from 14 residues. CDR1 is MNHGY and CDR2 is SAAAGT in the germline V gene. This CDR3 is CASSDLGGGTEAFF. As DNA, the CDR3 is TGTGCCAGCAGTGATTTGGGGGGCGGCACTGAAGCTTTCTTT.

This clone occurred a few times. The J gene is TRBJ1-1, the V gene TRBV9; D gene uncertain. Trimming took off 4 bases at V and 4 bases at J, with 14 bases between the two ends. In germline, CDR1 is SGDLS, CDR2 YYNGEE. The CDR3 is made up of 14 amino acids. The CDR3, as DNA: TGTGCCAGCAGCCCTATTAGTGGCCCCACTGAAGCTTTCTTT. It translates to CASSPISGPTEAFF. The whole variable domain, filled in from reference TRBV9 and TRBJ1-1, reads DSGVTQTPKHLITATGQRVTLRCSPRSGDLSVYWYQQSLDQGLQFLIQYYNGEERAKGNILERFSAQQFPDLHSELNLSSLELGDSALYFCASSPISGPTEAFFGQGTRLTVV.

This clone was picked up a small number of times. The V call is TRBV11-3, the J call TRBJ1-5; tentative D call: TRBD1 (6 bases). Germline V lookup: CDR1 SGHNT, CDR2 YENEEA. The CDR3 has 14 residues. The V end lost 5 bases, the J end lost 7 bases, and 15 bases lay between the germline ends. The CDR3 DNA is TGTGCCAGCAGCCTCGCGGGGGGCGGGCAGCCCCAGCATTTT. It codes for CASSLAGGGQPQHF.

In its sample, this clone was seen a few times. The chain is built from TRBV18 and TRBJ1-3, with a weak D call TRBD1 (5 bases). The CDR3 consists of 15 residues. Looked up from germline, CDR1 is KGHSH and CDR2 is LQKENI. Trimming removed 3 bases at V and 4 bases at J, with 13 bases between. The CDR3 DNA reads TGTGCCAGCTCACCCGGTCAGGGTTCGGGAAACACCATATATTTT. Its translation is CASSPGQGSGNTIYF.

The chain recombines TRBV6-8 with TRBJ1-4; 10 nucleotides line up with TRBD1. The CDR3 has 13 amino acids. Per the germline V gene, CDR1 is MNHGY and CDR2 is SAAAGT. V shed 10 bases, J shed 7 bases, and the junction held 6 bases outside the gene matches. CDR3 bases: TGTGCCACCGGGACAGGGGCCAGTGAAAAACTGTTTTTT. Residues: CATGTGASEKLFF.

This clone was detected only a few times. The rearrangement links TRBV11-3 to TRBJ1-5; TRBD1 is a possible D gene (5 bases). V was shortened by 0 bases and J by 7 bases, with 13 bases between the two germline ends. Germline-derived CDR1 and CDR2 are SGHNT and YENEEA. The CDR3 length is 15 residues. The CDR3 is CASSLETGGRQPQHF. As DNA, the CDR3 is TGTGCCAGCAGCTTAGAAACCGGGGGAAGGCAGCCCCAGCATTTT.

This clone was recorded a few times. The genes are TRBV11-3 and TRBJ1-1; D is unclear. The CDR3 has 14 amino acids. Germline values: CDR1 SGHNT, CDR2 YENEEA. V dropped 6 bases and J dropped 8 bases, with 19 bases sitting between them. CDR3 bases: TGTGCCAGCAGGTACGCTGGGAGTTTTTACGAAGCTTTCTTT. Translated, it gives CASRYAGSFYEAFF.

J is TRBJ1-5 and V is TRBV9, with unresolved D. This CDR3 is built from 13 residues. Germline V gene data show CDR1 as SGDLS and CDR2 as YYNGEE. Trimming took 5 bases from V and 3 from J, leaving 9 bases between them. CDR3 amino acids: CASSVSPNQPQHF. Written as DNA, the CDR3 is TGTGCCAGCAGTGTCTCCCCCAATCAGCCCCAGCATTTT. Drawing the rest from reference TRBV9 and TRBJ1-5, the complete variable domain is DSGVTQTPKHLITATGQRVTLRCSPRSGDLSVYWYQQSLDQGLQFLIQYYNGEERAKGNILERFSAQQFPDLHSELNLSSLELGDSALYFCASSVSPNQPQHFGDGTRLSIL.

The chain links TRBV9 to TRBJ2-7; 10 positions agree with TRBD2. Looked up from germline, CDR1 is SGDLS and CDR2 is YYNGEE. CDR3 length: 15 amino acids. V lost 5 bases and J lost 1; bases outside the gene matches: 6. CDR3 amino acids: CASRRLAGESYEQYF. The CDR3 DNA sequence: TGTGCCAGCAGAAGACTAGCGGGTGAATCCTACGAGCAGTACTTC.

This chain connects TRBV6-8 to TRBJ2-1; maybe TRBD1 (6 bases). The CDR3 has 15 residues. Trimming pared 11 bases from V and 0 bases from J, leaving 17 bases between. Germline V gene sequence: CDR1 MNHGY, CDR2 SAAAGT. Here the CDR3 DNA reads TGTGCCGCTCGGGACAATCGGGGCTCCTACAATGAGCAGTTCTTC. Protein product: CAARDNRGSYNEQFF.

CDR3: CASSRSGGYNEQFF. CDR3 nucleotides: TGTGCCAGTAGTCGAAGCGGAGGCTACAATGAGCAGTTCTTC. This chain connects TRBV19 to TRBJ2-1, with D possibly TRBD2 on 5 matching bases. The germline V gene encodes CDR1 LNHDA and CDR2 SQIVND (reference sequence). Trimming left V 5 bases short and J 3 bases short, with 11 bases between. The CDR3 has 14 amino acids.

By share, this clone ranks as medium-sized. The chain carries TRBV9 and TRBJ2-5, with TRBD2 matching over 10 bases. This CDR3 comprises 16 residues. Trimming cost V 2 bases and J 2 bases; bases outside gene matches: 6. Germline V gene sequence: CDR1 SGDLS, CDR2 YYNGEE. The CDR3 bases are TGTGCCAGCAGCGTCGGGACTAGCGAGACACAAGAGACCCAGTACTTC. Amino acids: CASSVGTSETQETQYF.

The gene calls are TRBV28 and TRBJ1-2, with 9 nucleotides matching TRBD1. The CDR3 loop spans 14 amino acids. V lost 4 bases, J lost 7 bases, and 7 bases stayed unmatched. CDR1 MDHEN and CDR2 SYDVKM come from the germline V gene. The CDR3 nucleotides read TGTGCCAGCAGTTCTACAGGGGGCATGGGTGGCTACACCTTC. Protein: CASSSTGGMGGYTF.

This clone was detected a few times. The gene calls are TRBV6-8 and TRBJ2-3; TRBD1 aligns across 8 bases. The germline V gene has CDR1 MNHGY and CDR2 SAAAGT. The CDR3 is 14 residues long. V trimming: 6 bases; J trimming: 2 bases; junction bases outside the gene matches: 4. In DNA, the CDR3 is TGTGCCAGCAGGCCAGGGGGCCCCACAGATACGCAGTATTTT. Translating gives CASRPGGPTDTQYF.

This clone is deemed large. This chain connects TRBV11-3 to TRBJ1-1; no reliable D call. Germline CDR1 is SGHNT and CDR2 is YENEEA. Trimming removed 0 bases from V and 1 base from J, with 6 bases in between. The CDR3 sequence is 14 residues long. The CDR3 DNA reads TGTGCCAGCAGCTTAGAGGCAGGGAACACTGAAGCTTTCTTT. It specifies CASSLEAGNTEAFF.